These 3 T cell receptor beta chains originate from one sample sequenced in a study of identical twins. Using its own MiXCR run on the 5' RACE reads, TCRdb lists one record per CDR3 protein. The data contain 500,000 to 550,000 distinct CDR3 sequences, approximately 20% of them singletons. Separately, the same data were catalogued under a study of yellow fever vaccine responses in identical twins.

The specimen was CD4+ T cells sorted from blood. Receptors were obtained from a young woman in good health.

This sequence joins TRBV9 and TRBJ2-5; D unclear. From germline, CDR1 is SGDLS and CDR2 YYNGEE. CDR3 length equals 13 residues. The V gene lost 0 bases and the J gene lost 2 bases, with 5 bases spanning the gap. The DNA of the CDR3 is TGTGCCAGCAGCGTAGTAGGGCAAGAGACCCAGTACTTC. Protein sequence: CASSVVGQETQYF.

V is TRBV10-3 and J is TRBJ2-3, with D perhaps matching TRBD2 (6 bases). V lost 4 bases, J lost 3 bases, and 11 bases lay in between. Germline CDR1 ENHRY, CDR2 SYGVKD. CDR3 size: 14 residues. CDR3 in DNA: TGTGCCATCAGTGGGAGGGGTTGGACAGATACGCAGTATTTT. Protein product: CAISGRGWTDTQYF.

The chain uses TRBV28 and TRBJ1-6; D is undetermined. This CDR3 is built from 15 residues. Germline V gene lookup returns CDR1 MDHEN and CDR2 SYDVKM. The V end lost 5 bases, the J end lost 9 bases, and 17 bases lay between the germline ends. CDR3 protein: CASSPHDKVASPLHF. DNA for the CDR3: TGTGCCAGCAGTCCTCACGACAAGGTTGCTTCACCCCTCCACTTT.